This section outlines one T cell receptor beta chain sequence together with its context. Its matching antigen is unknown. This entry comes from a study of post-analysis software for immune sequencing data. CDR1 SGHNT and CDR2 YYREEE come from the germline V gene (reference sequence). This CDR3 region has 16 residues. V was pared by 3 bases and J by 5 bases, with 5 bases of the junction left unmatched. Findings and caveats of the study: Patients carried roughly 5 TRBV segments more frequently than controls did, and TRBV5-6, TRBV5-1 and TRBV20-1 were among them.

Unique molecular identifiers tagged the TCR beta cDNA libraries. TCRdb passed the PCR reads through MiXCR, listing each CDR3 protein once. The sample holds about 570,000 distinct CDR3 sequences; roughly 34% are singletons and the top ten take 4.5% to 7.5%. The chain combines TRBV5-4 with TRBJ2-1; 13 nucleotides line up with TRBD2. Sequencing was performed on blood. The receptor comes from a girl under 18 with multiple sclerosis. Written as DNA, the CDR3 is TGTGCCAGCAGCTCGACTAGCGGGGGGATGAACAATGAGCAGTTCTTC. Translating gives CASSSTSGGMNNEQFF.